The present T cell receptor (beta chain) was sequenced within a study of T-cell memory formation after mild COVID-19. Study results and caveats: A second wave of clones peaked on day 37, and their SARS-CoV-2 specificity went unconfirmed. Among clones contracting day 15 to 85, CD4/CD8 was balanced, whereas later expanders leaned CD4+. Some SARS-CoV-2-responding clones were already detected in memory before infection.

cDNA libraries for TCR alpha and TCR beta, carrying sample barcodes and UMIs, came from 5'RACE with constant-segment primers. A single record per CDR3 protein comes from TCRdb applying MiXCR to the 5' RACE reads. The data show about 440,000 distinct CDR3 sequences, 20% seen once. The CDR3 covers 13 residues. CDR1 and CDR2 from the germline V gene are DFQATT and SNEGSKA (reference sequence). With 3 bases removed from V and 5 bases from J, the gap between germline ends came to 13 bases. This clonotype has just one count. Its antigen is currently unknown. This chain connects TRBV20-1 to TRBJ2-5, with a tentative D call TRBD1 (5 bases). This clonotype was obtained from an adult woman who had mild COVID-19 (a few samples of this study predate the infection). Cell type and time point are not known. Sequencing was done on a sample of PBMCs or a T cell subset sorted from them (not recorded which). The CDR3 region has the DNA TGCAGTGCTAGGAAAGGGGTCCGGGAGACCCAGTACTTC. It encodes CSARKGVRETQYF.